These T cell receptor beta chains were read from a single sample in a study of T cells in Graves' hyperthyroidism and ophthalmopathy. TCRdb re-analysed the multiplex PCR reads in MiXCR, keeping a single row per CDR3 protein. This table has 450,000 to 700,000 distinct CDR3 sequences, around 42% appearing once. The material sequenced was peripheral blood or thyroid tissue (not recorded which). The receptors shown here come from an adult woman with Graves' disease, either hyperthyroidism or ophthalmopathy (not recorded which). Both conserved end residues are part of each CDR3. Each record gives: D gene, V gene, J gene, clone size, CDR3 protein, CDR3 DNA. A D gene is named only where the DNA matches it firmly. Size is stated for part of the rows, as once, few or many counts, or as a class when the clone is expanded.

D: -; V: TRBV9; J: TRBJ2-1; size: -; CDR3: CASSVEGGGAHEQFF; DNA: TGTGCCAGCAGCGTAGAAGGAGGGGGCGCCCATGAGCAGTTCTTC
D: -; V: TRBV2; J: TRBJ1-6; size: few; CDR3: CASSAEGNSPLHF; DNA: TGTGCCAGCAGTGCAGAGGGTAATTCACCCCTCCACTTT
D: -; V: TRBV7-9; J: TRBJ1-1; size: -; CDR3: CASSLGQGSTFF; DNA: TGTGCCAGCAGCTTAGGTCAGGGTTCTACTTTCTTT
D: -; V: TRBV7-9; J: TRBJ2-7; size: -; CDR3: CASSLPTGPYEQYF; DNA: TGTGCCAGCAGCTTACCCACAGGGCCCTACGAGCAGTACTTC
D: TRBD1; V: TRBV2; J: TRBJ2-7; size: -; CDR3: CASRRGQGNYEQYF; DNA: TGTGCCAGCCGCCGCGGACAGGGGAACTACGAGCAGTACTTC
D: -; V: TRBV2; J: TRBJ2-3; size: -; CDR3: CASGRGGDTQYF; DNA: TGTGCCAGCGGAAGGGGTGGAGATACGCAGTATTTT
D: TRBD1; V: TRBV9; J: TRBJ1-1; size: many; CDR3: CASSSGQGHTEAFF; DNA: TGTGCCAGCAGCTCCGGACAGGGACACACTGAAGCTTTCTTT
D: TRBD1; V: TRBV14; J: TRBJ1-1; size: few; CDR3: CASGRQGYDPEAFF; DNA: TGTGCCAGCGGGAGACAGGGCTACGACCCTGAAGCTTTCTTT
D: -; V: TRBV7-6; J: TRBJ1-4; size: -; CDR3: CASSSIDGGDEKLFF; DNA: TGTGCCAGCAGCTCCATCGACGGAGGGGATGAAAAACTGTTTTTT
D: -; V: TRBV9; J: TRBJ1-5; size: once; CDR3: CASSVKPQTDDNQPQHF; DNA: TGTGCCAGCAGCGTAAAACCGCAGACAGACGACAATCAGCCCCAGCATTTT
D: -; V: TRBV10-3; J: TRBJ2-7; size: -; CDR3: CAISEGGDGPRDEQYF; DNA: TGTGCCATCAGTGAAGGAGGGGACGGGCCCCGGGACGAGCAGTACTTC
D: -; V: TRBV19; J: TRBJ1-5; size: -; CDR3: CASKVTKQGSQPQHF; DNA: TGTGCCAGTAAAGTAACGAAACAGGGATCTCAGCCCCAGCATTTT
D: -; V: TRBV29-1; J: TRBJ1-3; size: -; CDR3: CSVSTGNSGNTIYF; DNA: TGCAGCGTTTCCACAGGGAACTCTGGAAACACCATATATTTT
D: -; V: TRBV5-1; J: TRBJ2-1; size: -; CDR3: CASREGDYGEQFF; DNA: TGCGCCAGCAGGGAGGGAGATTATGGTGAGCAGTTCTTC
D: TRBD1; V: TRBV19; J: TRBJ1-5; size: many; CDR3: CATARTGGRGSQHF; DNA: TGTGCCACCGCACGGACAGGGGGCCGAGGGTCCCAGCATTTT